This is a list of T cell receptor beta chains from one sample in a study of Graves' ophthalmopathy and Graves' hyperthyroidism. MiXCR, applied by TCRdb to the multiplex PCR reads, yields one record per CDR3 protein. The profile shows almost 750,000 distinct CDR3 sequences, approximately 40% of them singletons. What was sequenced was peripheral blood. Receptors originate from an adult man with Graves' ophthalmopathy. CDR3s include the opening cysteine and the closing phenylalanine or tryptophan. A D gene is named only where the DNA matches it firmly. The size field is filled for only some rows; it gives once, few, many or a size class.

clone_size d_call j_call v_call cdr3_aa cdr3_nt
many TRBD1 TRBJ1-5 TRBV2 CASSELQGASNQPQHF TGTGCCAGCAGCGAACTACAGGGGGCTAGCAATCAGCCCCAGCATTTT
NA NA TRBJ1-2 TRBV25-1 CATAHVATYTF TGTGCCACCGCCCACGTAGCGACTTACACCTTC
many TRBD1 TRBJ2-7 TRBV14 CASSQSGTGDYEQYF TGTGCCAGCAGTCAGAGCGGGACAGGGGACTACGAGCAGTACTTC
many TRBD1 TRBJ2-7 TRBV5-1 CASSSGGAAYEQYF TGCGCCAGCAGCTCAGGGGGAGCTGCCTACGAGCAGTACTTC
NA NA TRBJ1-5 TRBV10-2 CASSFWGNDQPQHF TGTGCCAGCAGTTTCTGGGGAAACGACCAGCCCCAGCATTTT
NA NA TRBJ1-1 TRBV11-2 CASRAARVTNTEAFF TGTGCCAGCCGAGCCGCCAGGGTTACGAACACTGAAGCTTTCTTT
NA NA TRBJ1-2 TRBV25-1 CASLVGGHYGYTF TGTGCCAGCTTAGTTGGGGGTCACTATGGCTACACCTTC
NA NA TRBJ1-2 TRBV7-2 CASSQYFYGYTF TGTGCCAGCAGCCAGTACTTCTATGGCTACACCTTC
NA NA TRBJ1-6 TRBV25-1 CAWSADRFYNSPLHF TGTGCCTGGAGCGCCGACAGGTTTTATAATTCACCCCTCCACTTT
NA NA TRBJ2-7 TRBV7-2 CASSSTLYEQYF TGTGCCAGCAGCTCGACCCTGTACGAGCAGTACTTC
many NA TRBJ1-6 TRBV12-3/TRBV12-4 CASSVLGNSPLHF TGTGCCAGCAGCGTCCTGGGGAACTCACCCCTCCACTTT
few TRBD1 TRBJ1-5 TRBV7-2 CASSLGGQGQPQHF TGTGCCAGCAGCTTAGGTGGACAGGGCCAGCCCCAGCATTTT
many NA TRBJ1-4 TRBV7-9 CASSFTGTGSEKLFF TGTGCCAGCAGCTTCACAGGGACTGGGAGTGAAAAACTGTTTTTT
few NA TRBJ2-7 TRBV11-2 CASSFGHPSYEQYF TGTGCCAGCAGCTTCGGACACCCCTCCTACGAGCAGTACTTC
many NA TRBJ2-5 TRBV29-1 CSAREAGKQTQYF TGCAGCGCCAGGGAGGCGGGGAAACAGACCCAGTACTTC
NA TRBD1 TRBJ1-5 TRBV20-1 CSAKTGIGQKHF TGCAGTGCAAAGACAGGGATAGGCCAGAAGCATTTT
few NA TRBJ2-5 TRBV2 CASSERQGRETQYF TGTGCCAGCAGTGAACGGCAGGGCCGGGAGACCCAGTACTTC
few NA TRBJ1-4 TRBV12-3/TRBV12-4 CASSSQGSGNEKLFF TGTGCCAGCAGTTCACAGGGATCGGGTAATGAAAAACTGTTTTTT
NA NA TRBJ1-5 TRBV10-2 CASSFAGNNQPQHF TGCGCCAGCAGTTTTGCCGGGAACAATCAGCCCCAGCATTTT
NA TRBD1 TRBJ1-5 TRBV15 CAASREGTGDQPQHF TGTGCCGCCAGCAGGGAAGGGACAGGGGATCAGCCCCAGCATTTT
NA NA TRBJ1-5 TRBV29-1 CSVCGHINQPQHF TGCAGCGTTTGCGGACACATCAATCAGCCCCAGCATTTT
NA NA TRBJ2-7 TRBV20-1 CSASRGSGDQGLEQYF TGCAGTGCTAGTAGGGGGTCGGGCGACCAGGGCTTAGAGCAGTACTTC